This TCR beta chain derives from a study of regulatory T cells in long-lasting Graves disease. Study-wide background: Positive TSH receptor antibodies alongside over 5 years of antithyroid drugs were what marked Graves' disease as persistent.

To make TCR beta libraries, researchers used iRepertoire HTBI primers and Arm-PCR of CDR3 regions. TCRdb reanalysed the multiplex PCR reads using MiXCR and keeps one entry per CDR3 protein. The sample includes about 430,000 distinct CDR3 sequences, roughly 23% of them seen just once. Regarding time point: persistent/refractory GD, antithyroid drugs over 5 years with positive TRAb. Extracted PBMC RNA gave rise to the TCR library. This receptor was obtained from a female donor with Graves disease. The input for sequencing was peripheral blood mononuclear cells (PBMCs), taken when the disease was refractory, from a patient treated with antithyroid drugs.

CDR3 nucleotides: TGTGCCAGCTCCGGGACAGGCATCGTTGAGCAGTACTTC. This translates into CASSGTGIVEQYF. The rearrangement links TRBV4-2 to TRBJ2-7, with 8 bases lining up with TRBD1. Trimming removed 8 bases from V and 7 bases from J; junction bases left unmatched: 10. Per germline, CDR1 LGHNA and CDR2 YNFKEQ. The CDR3 spans 13 residues.